These 13 T cell receptor beta chains originate from one sample sequenced in a study of blood T cell repertoires in COVID-19. Assay: immunoSEQ multiplex PCR; the TCRdb copy retains only in-frame clones and omits some. Among about 140,000 clones listed, 87% were seen once. Sequenced material: PBMCs or T cells enriched from blood (not recorded which). These receptors all stem from a man aged 60 to 69 who had recovered from COVID-19.

The chain has TRBV5-1 and TRBJ2-2, with 8 bases fitting TRBD2. The CDR3 has 15 residues. Losses at the gene ends were 2 bases for V and 4 bases for J; bases not matched to a gene: 4. Per germline, CDR1 SGHRS and CDR2 YFSETQ. CDR3 nucleotides: TGCGCCAGCAGCTTCGGCGGGGGGCCCACCGGGGAGCTGTTTTTT. It encodes CASSFGGGPTGELFF.

CDR3: CASSPGQGAPGQPQHF. The CDR3 DNA reads TGTGCCAGCAGCCCGGGACAGGGGGCGCCTGGTCAGCCCCAGCATTTT. The chain recombines TRBV28 with TRBJ1-5; TRBD1 agrees at 12 bases. Germline loops: CDR1 MDHEN, CDR2 SYDVKM. The CDR3 totals 16 residues. After removal of 6 bases from V and 6 bases from J, the junction contained 9 bases not matched to a gene.

With respect to this clone: This sample includes further DNA sequences coding for the same CDR3. This chain connects TRBV30 to TRBJ1-3, with D maybe TRBD1 (6 bases). In germline, CDR1 is GTSNPN, CDR2 SVGIG (reference sequence). The CDR3 is 14 amino acids. The germline V and J ends were trimmed by 2 bases and 4 bases, with 12 bases remaining between them. CDR3 loop: CAWSKGTSGNTIYF. The DNA of the CDR3 is TGTGCCTGGAGTAAGGGGACATCCGGAAACACCATATATTTT.

The chain combines TRBV4-1 with TRBJ2-4; 7 positions agree with TRBD1. CDR1 is MGHRA, CDR2 YSYEKL, per germline. V shed 0 bases, J shed 0 bases, and the junction held 2 bases outside the gene matches. The CDR3 has 16 amino acids. CDR3 in amino acids: CASSQDKGAAKNIQYF. As DNA, the CDR3 is TGCGCCAGCAGCCAAGACAAGGGGGCAGCCAAAAACATTCAGTACTTC.

This clone was recorded once. The V call is TRBV2, the J call TRBJ2-6; D remains ambiguous. Germline CDR1 and CDR2: SNHLY and FYNNEI. Trimming pared 8 bases from V and 0 bases from J, leaving 5 bases between. The CDR3 runs to 13 residues. The CDR3 loop is CASSLSGANVLTF. DNA for the CDR3: TGTGCCAGCTCTCTCTCTGGGGCCAACGTCCTGACTTTC.

For the CDR3, the DNA is TGTGCCAGCAGCAACCAGGGAATCAATCAGCCCCAGCATTTT. This codes for CASSNQGINQPQHF. V is TRBV28 and J is TRBJ1-5, with a tentative D call TRBD1 (5 bases). V was cut by 6 bases and J by 3 bases, with 12 bases left in between. CDR1 and CDR2 from the germline V gene are MDHEN and SYDVKM. The CDR3 runs 14 residues.

This rearrangement joins TRBV30 to TRBJ1-6; D uncertain. This CDR3 comprises 14 residues. V lost 8 bases, J lost 9 bases, and 20 bases lay in between. CDR1 GTSNPN and CDR2 SVGIG come from the germline V gene (reference sequence). This CDR3 is CASQVSGYGSPLHF. The CDR3 region has the DNA TGTGCCAGCCAAGTTAGCGGGTATGGTTCACCCCTCCACTTT. Supplemented by reference TRBV30 and TRBJ1-6, the full variable domain reads SQTIHQWPATLVQPVGSPLSLECTVEGTSNPNLYWYRQAAGRGLQLLFYSVGIGQISSEVPQNLSASRPQDRQFILSSKKLLLSDSGFYLCASQVSGYGSPLHFGNGTRLTVT.

The genes are TRBV12-3 or TRBV12-4 and TRBJ1-2, with 7 bases identical to TRBD1. There are 13 residues in the CDR3. The junction had 3 bases not matched to a gene; V was cut back by 5 bases and J by 3 bases. The CDR3 here is CASSLQGDYGYTF. In DNA, the CDR3 is TGTGCCAGCAGTCTTCAGGGGGACTATGGCTACACCTTC.

The chain is built from TRBV4-2 and TRBJ1-1; 7 bases fit TRBD1. The CDR3 sequence is 15 residues long. Germline V lookup: CDR1 LGHNA, CDR2 YNFKEQ. After removal of 4 bases from V and 1 base from J, the junction contained 6 bases not matched to a gene. The CDR3 DNA is TGTGCCAGCAGCCCCGGCGGGACAGCGAACACTGAAGCTTTCTTT. Residues: CASSPGGTANTEAFF.

The chain has TRBV9 and TRBJ1-6; D remains ambiguous. V shed 3 bases and J shed 8 bases, with 12 bases lying between them. The CDR3 runs to 14 residues. Germline V gene lookup returns CDR1 SGDLS and CDR2 YYNGEE. The CDR3 DNA is TGTGCCAGCAGCGCCTCCGGGAGTGATTCACCCCTCCACTTT. Protein sequence: CASSASGSDSPLHF.

DNA for the CDR3: TGTGCCAGCAGCTTGGACAGGGGTGCCACTGAAGCTTTCTTT. Translating gives CASSLDRGATEAFF. The chain is built from TRBV13 and TRBJ1-1; 9 bases line up with TRBD1. Germline V gene data show CDR1 as PRHDT and CDR2 as FYEKMQ (reference sequence). V trimming: 3 bases; J trimming: 4 bases; junction bases outside the gene matches: 3. The length of the CDR3 is 14 residues.

This clone has just a few counts. The V call is TRBV12-3 or TRBV12-4, the J call TRBJ1-1; D remains unclear. CDR3 length: 13 amino acids. V shed 6 bases and J shed 2 bases, with 10 bases lying between them. In DNA, the CDR3 is TGTGCCAGCAGCCCCAGAAGTAACACTGAAGCTTTCTTT. Translation: CASSPRSNTEAFF.

The V and J genes are TRBV11-3 and TRBJ2-1, with a tentative D call TRBD2 (6 bases). Germline-derived CDR1 and CDR2 are SGHNT and YENEEA. This CDR3 has 15 residues. Trimming left V 5 bases short and J 7 bases short, with 18 bases between. In nucleotides, the CDR3 is TGTGCCAGCAGCCAAGGCGGGGTAGGGGAAAATGAGCAGTTCTTC. This gives the protein CASSQGGVGENEQFF.